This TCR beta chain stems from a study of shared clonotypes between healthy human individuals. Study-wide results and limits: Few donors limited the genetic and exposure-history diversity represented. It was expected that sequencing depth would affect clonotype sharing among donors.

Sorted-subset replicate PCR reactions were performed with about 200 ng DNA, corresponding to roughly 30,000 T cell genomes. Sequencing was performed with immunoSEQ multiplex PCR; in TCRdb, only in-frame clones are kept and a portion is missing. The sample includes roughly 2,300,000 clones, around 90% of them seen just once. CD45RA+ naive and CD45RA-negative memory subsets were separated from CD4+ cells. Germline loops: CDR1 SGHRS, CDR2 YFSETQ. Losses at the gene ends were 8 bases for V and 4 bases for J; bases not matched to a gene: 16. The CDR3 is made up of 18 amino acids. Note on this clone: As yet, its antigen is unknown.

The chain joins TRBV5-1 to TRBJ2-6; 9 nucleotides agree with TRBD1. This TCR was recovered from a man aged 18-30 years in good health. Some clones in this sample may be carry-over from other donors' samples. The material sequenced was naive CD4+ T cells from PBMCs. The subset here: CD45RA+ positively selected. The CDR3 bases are TGCGCCAGTTCCCCCCTCCTCGGGACAGGGAGCGGGGCCAACGTCCTGACTTTC. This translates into CASSPLLGTGSGANVLTF.